The rows below give T cell receptor beta chains drawn from one sample of a study of T cell repertoires in ileal Crohn's disease. Profiling relied on immunoSEQ multiplex PCR, and the TCRdb table lists in-frame clones only, not all of them. This sample carries thousands of clones, around 70% of them seen once, and the ten largest clones take roughly 10%. Specimen: ileal tissue. All receptors come from an adult with Crohn's disease. The CDR3 runs from the conserved cysteine through the conserved F or W. D genes are given only for firm matches. Clone size, where shown, is once, few, many, or a class for clones that have expanded.

v_gene	abundance	j_gene	d_gene	CDR3aa
TRBV19	-	TRBJ2-7	TRBD1	CASSMDRVQVYEQYF
TRBV19	-	TRBJ1-6	-	CASSLRGNNSPLHF
TRBV5-1	large	TRBJ2-2	TRBD1	CASSLAVGQGRTGELFF
TRBV27	-	TRBJ1-2	-	CASSFSRAAYGYTF
TRBV7-7	-	TRBJ2-2	-	CASSHSRLGNTGELFF
TRBV23-1	once	TRBJ2-6	TRBD1	CASSPLLPGQGQAGANVLTF
TRBV7-2	few	TRBJ2-7	-	CASSFPPAGKTYEQYF
TRBV6-1	few	TRBJ2-5	-	CASTGVETQYF
TRBV5-6	-	TRBJ2-3	TRBD2	CASSTGLAGAFTDTQYF
TRBV19	once	TRBJ2-6	TRBD1	CASRDRGVSGANVLTF
TRBV27	-	TRBJ1-1	TRBD1	CASSWTGGLNTEAFF
TRBV7-9	-	TRBJ1-4	-	CASQRGAGEKLFF
TRBV7-9	-	TRBJ2-7	-	CASSPRTYEQYF
TRBV21-1	-	TRBJ2-3	-	CASSLTRDRKGDTQYF
TRBV2	-	TRBJ2-2	TRBD1	CASRAGTGNTGELFF
TRBV11-1	-	TRBJ2-7	-	CASSLSHDTSGYEQYF
TRBV10-3	-	TRBJ1-3	TRBD1	CAISPGPGTGLLSGNTIYF
TRBV7-9	-	TRBJ2-6	-	CASSLAGGPVAGANVLTF
TRBV7-3	-	TRBJ2-1	TRBD1	CASSLGQGTRNEQFF
TRBV7-2	-	TRBJ1-2	TRBD1	CASSLSRGTGFGYTF
TRBV6-1	-	TRBJ1-2	-	CASRTSRGPSYGYTF
TRBV7-2	once	TRBJ2-3	-	CASSLAGDTTDTQYF
TRBV6-1	-	TRBJ2-7	TRBD1	CASDRENEQYF
TRBV29-1	few	TRBJ1-1	-	CSVDVTSSSTEAFF
TRBV6-5	-	TRBJ1-5	-	CASSPSLGKQPQHF
TRBV5-1	few	TRBJ2-7	TRBD1	CASSLRGPTYEQYF
TRBV5-6	-	TRBJ2-5	TRBD1	CASSLKGQGGWQETQYF
TRBV9	-	TRBJ2-2	-	CASSVVEGVNGELFF
TRBV2	few	TRBJ1-5	TRBD1	CASSEPGGDQPQHF
TRBV6-5	few	TRBJ2-5	TRBD1	CASAQRQGIRETQYF
TRBV19	-	TRBJ1-3	-	CASSPRAGSGNTIYF
TRBV28	-	TRBJ2-7	-	CASRLGGAKYEQYF
TRBV7-2	few	TRBJ2-7	-	CASSLDGTLDEQYF
TRBV5-1	-	TRBJ2-2	TRBD2	CASSPGLAPNTGELFF
TRBV7-8	few	TRBJ2-2	-	CASSPIVPGDLNTGELFF
TRBV6-1	few	TRBJ1-2	TRBD1	CASRVGQYYGYTF
TRBV18	-	TRBJ1-6	TRBD1	CASSPLGDRASPLHF
TRBV5-8	-	TRBJ2-7	TRBD2	CASSVSGGAYEQYF
TRBV7-3	-	TRBJ2-3	TRBD1	CASSPPQGAFGTQYF
TRBV15	-	TRBJ2-6	-	CATSRGPGSGANVLTF
TRBV19	-	TRBJ1-4	-	CASSIMTAINEKLFF
TRBV7-9	-	TRBJ2-7	TRBD1	CASSGQGNDEQYF
TRBV2	-	TRBJ1-3	-	CASSRELNTIYF
TRBV6-1	-	TRBJ2-5	TRBD1	CASSERAGGFAETQYF
TRBV29-1	-	TRBJ1-1	-	CSVEGLGGSEAFF
TRBV11-2	-	TRBJ2-2	-	CASSFDRNTGELFF
TRBV6-5	-	TRBJ1-5	-	CASSYSSGIEWPQHF
TRBV9	once	TRBJ1-1	-	CASSVEVSWNTEAFF
TRBV2	-	TRBJ1-3	-	CASSEGVFSGNTIYF
TRBV11-2	-	TRBJ1-5	-	CASSLRGRGSDPQHF
TRBV7-2	-	TRBJ1-6	-	CASSLQGLSSYNSPLHF
TRBV19	-	TRBJ2-7	-	CASSRAALSYEQYF
TRBV7-9	few	TRBJ2-5	TRBD1	CASSSGGPGLQETQYF
TRBV2	-	TRBJ2-1	-	CASSPQVLAETEQFF
TRBV7-8	-	TRBJ1-4	TRBD1	CASSLARGGEKLFF
TRBV7-3	-	TRBJ2-4	-	CASSLDGSLDIQYF
TRBV6-1	medium-sized	TRBJ1-1	TRBD1	CASSAQGQNTEAFF